This entry lists 13 T cell receptor beta chains sequenced from one sample in a study of prognosis after radiotherapy for stage I lung cancer. Template was genomic DNA; TCR beta CDR3 amplified in two multiplex PCR rounds. First-round PCR, the initial amplification, used primers specific to each TRBV and TRBJ gene. TCRdb independently ran MiXCR on the multiplex PCR reads; one entry per CDR3 protein. The sample holds some 19,000 distinct CDR3 sequences, approximately 46% seen once. This specimen consisted of PBMCs, obtained before or after stereotactic body radiation therapy (not recorded which). Receptors originate from a donor of 50 years or more with non-small cell lung cancer.

The chain combines TRBV20-1 with TRBJ2-6; D gene uncertain. Germline V lookup: CDR1 DFQATT, CDR2 SNEGSKA (reference sequence). The CDR3 totals 15 residues. The CDR3 spells CSAQSVGAGANVLTF. DNA for the CDR3: TGCAGCGCACAGTCAGTGGGCGCTGGGGCCAACGTCCTGACTTTC.

This clonotype was seen many times. The chain is built from TRBV5-8 and TRBJ2-3, with TRBD2 identical over 12 bases. Looked up from germline, CDR1 is SGHTS and CDR2 is YDEGEE. The V gene end was trimmed by 1 base and the J gene end by 2 bases; junction bases not matched to a gene: 8. CDR3 length equals 18 residues. CDR3 in DNA: TGTGCCAGCAGCTTGATGGGACTAGCGGGCGTATTCACAGATACGCAGTATTTT. Translated, it gives CASSLMGLAGVFTDTQYF.

V usage is TRBV5-1 and J usage is TRBJ2-1; 8 nucleotides match TRBD2. V shed 4 bases, J shed 1 base, and the junction held 16 bases outside the gene matches. Germline CDR1 and CDR2: SGHRS and YFSETQ. The CDR3 has 19 amino acids. In nucleotides, the CDR3 is TGCGCCAGCAGCCCTCGCGGAGCGGGAGTATTCGTTTCCTACAATGAGCAGTTCTTC. Translating gives CASSPRGAGVFVSYNEQFF.

This clonotype was found once. This chain links TRBV15 with TRBJ2-7; possible D gene TRBD2, 6 bases. This CDR3 spans 15 amino acids. From germline, CDR1 is LNHNV and CDR2 YYDKDF (reference sequence). Trimming left V 3 bases short and J 5 bases short, with 17 bases between. The CDR3 here is CATSSDTPGSNEQYF. The CDR3 nucleotides read TGTGCCACCAGCAGCGATACCCCCGGGAGTAACGAGCAGTACTTC.

The CDR3 sequence: CASTWGQPGYEQYF. DNA for the CDR3: TGTGCCAGCACCTGGGGACAACCCGGCTACGAGCAGTACTTC. The chain recombines TRBV6-1 with TRBJ2-7; D is perhaps TRBD1 (6 bases). The germline V gene encodes CDR1 MNHNS and CDR2 SASEGT. The CDR3 spans 14 residues. Trimming shortened V by 7 bases and J by 3 bases, and 16 bases separated the two germline ends.

This clonotype was counted ten times or more. The chain employs TRBV6-4 and TRBJ1-1; the D is unclear. Trimming stripped 4 bases from V and 4 bases from J, with 10 bases between. Germline CDR1 reads MRHNA; CDR2 reads SNTAGT. The CDR3 loop spans 13 amino acids. CDR3 residues: CASSGDPGTEAFF. CDR3 in DNA: TGTGCCAGCAGTGGCGACCCAGGCACTGAAGCTTTCTTT.

Many counts were recorded for this clonotype. This chain links TRBV5-4 with TRBJ2-1, with 10 bases lining up with TRBD2. Germline V gives CDR1 SGHNT, CDR2 YYREEE (reference sequence). CDR3 length: 15 residues. J lost 3 bases, V lost 0 bases, and 0 bases had no gene match. The DNA of the CDR3 is TGTGCCAGCAGCTTGGCTAGCGGGAGCTACAATGAGCAGTTCTTC. As protein: CASSLASGSYNEQFF.

This clonotype was counted ten times or more. The chain couples TRBV7-9 to TRBJ1-1; D gene uncertain. The CDR3 covers 15 residues. The V and J ends lost 1 base and 4 bases respectively, with 13 bases between them. Germline-derived CDR1 and CDR2 are SEHNR and FQNEAQ (reference sequence). For the CDR3, the DNA is TGTGCCAGCAGCTTAGGGGCCGCGGATGGCACTGAAGCTTTCTTT. This codes for CASSLGAADGTEAFF. The whole variable domain, remainder taken from reference TRBV7-9 and TRBJ1-1, is DTGVSQNPRHKITKRGQNVTFRCDPISEHNRLYWYRQTLGQGPEFLTYFQNEAQLEKSRLLSDRFSAERPKGSFSTLEIQRTEQGDSAMYLCASSLGAADGTEAFFGQGTRLTVV.

By share, this clonotype counts as medium-sized. The chain uses TRBV5-1 and TRBJ2-3; D gene uncertain. Germline lookup yields CDR1 SGHRS and CDR2 YFSETQ. This CDR3 spans 15 amino acids. Trimming took 1 base from V and 0 from J, leaving 9 bases between them. The CDR3 bases are TGCGCCAGCAGCTTGTCGGCGGTTAGCACAGATACGCAGTATTTT. This encodes CASSLSAVSTDTQYF.

By share of the sample, this clonotype is medium-sized. This chain uses TRBV19 with TRBJ1-5; 8 bases align to TRBD1. CDR1 is LNHDA and CDR2 is SQIVND in the germline V gene (reference sequence). With 8 bases clipped from V and 5 bases from J, the junction kept 2 bases outside the gene matches. There are 12 residues in the CDR3. The chain's CDR3 is CASDRGDQPQHF. CDR3 DNA: TGTGCCAGTGACAGGGGCGATCAGCCCCAGCATTTT.

The rearrangement links TRBV6-1 to TRBJ1-3; unclear D gene. The germline gives CDR1 MNHNS, CDR2 SASEGT. Trimming took 3 bases from V and 0 from J, leaving 12 bases between them. This CDR3 is built from 16 residues. The CDR3 DNA is TGTGCCAGCAGTGAGGGGTTAATAAGCTCTGGAAACACCATATATTTT. This sequence encodes CASSEGLISSGNTIYF.

This rearrangement joins TRBV11-1 to TRBJ2-2; D may be TRBD2 (6 bases). CDR1 and CDR2 from the germline V gene are SGHAT and FQDESV (reference sequence). This CDR3 has 14 residues. V lost 3 bases and J lost 1, with 6 bases in between. Written as DNA, the CDR3 is TGTGCCAGCAGCTTGGAGGGGAACACCGGGGAGCTGTTTTTT. This sequence encodes CASSLEGNTGELFF.

The J gene is TRBJ2-1, the V gene TRBV5-6; no clear D gene. The CDR3 consists of 13 residues. Trimming left V 3 bases short and J 5 bases short, with 9 bases between. Germline loops: CDR1 SGHDT, CDR2 YYEEEE. CDR3 bases: TGTGCCAGCAGCTATTACGGAAACAATGAGCAGTTCTTC. It translates to CASSYYGNNEQFF.